Below are 27 T cell receptor beta chains sequenced from a single sample in a study of CD4 T cells in relation to SARS-CoV-2 and coronaviruses (TCRdb year 2021). Library prep was done by the immunoSEQ multiplex PCR assay. Held by TCRdb, this immuneACCESS table contains in-frame sequences only and omits some clones. Under half of the omission traces to an unresolved V gene where checked; the cause of the rest is unknown. This sample is represented by 35,000 to 40,000 clones; roughly 90% of them were singletons. The ten top clones hold about a tenth of the sample. Specimen: memory CD4+ T cells from PBMCs. The meaning of the sample's cell subset or site label: memory (non-naive) CD4+ T cells. The receptors stem from an adult with COVID-19.

The chain is built from TRBV18 and TRBJ1-2; tentative D call: TRBD1 (5 bases). The CDR3 contains 14 residues. V gave up 3 bases and J gave up 0 bases, with 8 bases separating them. Per germline, CDR1 KGHSH and CDR2 LQKENI. The CDR3: CASSPGTSNYGYTF. CDR3 nucleotides: TGTGCCAGCTCACCCGGGACGTCTAACTATGGCTACACCTTC.

This sequence joins TRBV19 and TRBJ1-1; 7 bases are a match to TRBD1. The CDR3 spans 15 residues. CDR1 LNHDA and CDR2 SQIVND come from the germline V gene (reference sequence). Trimming took 11 bases from V and 4 from J; bases not matched to a gene: 16. The CDR3 protein is CASKGTRGVGTEAFF. CDR3 coding DNA: TGTGCCTCAAAAGGGACCAGGGGGGTCGGCACTGAAGCTTTCTTT.

The rearrangement joins TRBV27 to TRBJ1-4; 8 nucleotides match TRBD1. V lost 5 bases and J lost 5; bases outside the gene matches: 10. Germline assignment: CDR1 MNHEY and CDR2 SMNVEV (reference sequence). The CDR3 runs 16 residues. The CDR3 DNA reads TGTGCCAGCAGTACCGCCCTACAGGGGGGGAATGAAAAACTGTTTTTT. This encodes CASSTALQGGNEKLFF.

The genes are TRBV6-4 and TRBJ2-2; D is undetermined. The CDR3 has 14 residues. Germline loops: CDR1 MRHNA, CDR2 SNTAGT. Trimming shortened V by 7 bases and J by 0 bases, and 9 bases separated the two germline ends. DNA for the CDR3: TGTGCCAGCACCCCCAGCGCGAACACCGGGGAGCTGTTTTTT. It codes for CASTPSANTGELFF.

The chain couples TRBV13 to TRBJ2-1; TRBD2 matches at 8 bases. J lost 7 bases, V lost 4 bases, and 12 bases had no gene match. The CDR3 runs 16 residues. From germline, CDR1 is PRHDT and CDR2 FYEKMQ (reference sequence). In DNA, the CDR3 is TGTGCCAGCAGCTCCAAGGTAGCGGGGACAAGGAATGAGCAGTTCTTC. Encoded protein: CASSSKVAGTRNEQFF.

This chain links TRBV28 with TRBJ1-6, with a possible D match to TRBD1 (5 bases). CDR1 is MDHEN, CDR2 SYDVKM, per germline. The CDR3 is made up of 14 amino acids. V was clipped by 9 bases and J by 7 bases, with 16 bases between them. CDR3: CASWGGNRNSPLHF. DNA for the CDR3: TGTGCCAGTTGGGGGGGAAACAGAAATTCACCCCTCCACTTT.

This clone appeared a few times. The chain joins TRBV5-4 to TRBJ1-4; 7 bases are a match to TRBD1. The CDR3 is 15 residues long. CDR1 SGHNT and CDR2 YYREEE come from the germline V gene (reference sequence). The V and J ends lost 3 bases and 8 bases, in that order; junction bases with no gene match: 10. CDR3 in amino acids: CASSSTGVGREKLFF. The CDR3, as DNA: TGTGCCAGCAGCTCAACAGGGGTAGGAAGAGAAAAACTGTTTTTT.

The chain joins TRBV24-1 to TRBJ2-2; 7 nucleotides agree with TRBD1. Looked up from germline, CDR1 is KGHDR and CDR2 is SFDVKD. This CDR3 region has 12 residues. V lost 5 bases to trimming and J lost 8 bases; unmatched junction nucleotides: 1. The DNA of the CDR3 is TGTGCCACCAGTGCCAGGGGGGGGGAGCTGTTTTTT. It translates to CATSARGGELFF.

This chain joins TRBV5-1 and TRBJ1-2; no firm D call. The CDR3 consists of 15 residues. V was shortened by 4 bases and J by 5 bases, with 18 bases between the two germline ends. Germline V gene sequence: CDR1 SGHRS, CDR2 YFSETQ. The CDR3 protein is CASSPDPRARYGYTF. DNA of the CDR3: TGCGCCAGCAGCCCGGACCCTAGGGCACGGTATGGCTACACCTTC.

This rearrangement joins TRBV6-5 to TRBJ1-1; D is unresolved. The germline V and J ends were trimmed by 0 bases and 0 bases, with 11 bases remaining between them. CDR1 and CDR2 (germline): MNHEY, SVGAGI. This CDR3 region has 16 residues. The CDR3 loop is CASSYSMAELNTEAFF. The CDR3 nucleotides are TGTGCCAGCAGTTACTCGATGGCGGAACTGAACACTGAAGCTTTCTTT.

This clone appeared once. The V and J genes are TRBV5-4 and TRBJ2-5; D gene unclear. V was shortened by 3 bases and J by 5 bases, with 8 bases between the two germline ends. Looked up from germline, CDR1 is SGHNT and CDR2 is YYREEE (reference sequence). CDR3 length: 12 residues. CDR3 in DNA: TGTGCCAGCAGCTCCGTTGGGGAGACCCAGTACTTC. Its protein is CASSSVGETQYF.

This sequence joins TRBV2 and TRBJ2-7; 7 nucleotides line up with TRBD1. Germline V CDR1 and CDR2: SNHLY, FYNNEI. J was trimmed by 3 bases and V by 4 bases; bases with no gene match: 9. The CDR3 loop spans 15 amino acids. The DNA of the CDR3 is TGTGCCAGCAGTGGGGAAGGGACAGCTTACTACGAGCAGTACTTC. It encodes CASSGEGTAYYEQYF.

As DNA, the CDR3 is TGTGCCAGCAGTCTGCAAACGAGAGGCCTGATGAACACTGAAGCTTTCTTT. Translated: CASSLQTRGLMNTEAFF. J is TRBJ1-1 and V is TRBV6-6; no reliable D call. The ends were cut back, 5 bases at V and 0 bases at J, with 19 bases in the middle. The V gene's germline CDR1 is MNHNY and CDR2 SVGAGI (reference sequence). This CDR3 contains 17 residues.

The V and J genes are TRBV28 and TRBJ1-5; D perhaps matches TRBD1 (5 bases). The CDR3 has 15 amino acids. Deletions cut 2 bases from V and 5 bases from J, with 13 bases between. CDR1 is MDHEN, CDR2 SYDVKM, per germline. This chain's CDR3 is CASSLGASEDQPQHF. For the CDR3, the DNA is TGTGCCAGCAGTTTAGGGGCCAGCGAAGATCAGCCCCAGCATTTT.

This clone has a handful of counts. The rearrangement joins TRBV2 to TRBJ1-2; 8 bases fit TRBD1. The CDR3 length is 14 residues. Looked up from germline, CDR1 is SNHLY and CDR2 is FYNNEI. V lost 6 bases and J lost 3; bases outside the gene matches: 6. CDR3 coding DNA: TGTGCCAGCAGACCCGACAGGGGAGACTATGGCTACACCTTC. This sequence encodes CASRPDRGDYGYTF.

The rearrangement links TRBV24-1 to TRBJ1-1; D remains ambiguous. The CDR3 covers 12 residues. Germline loops: CDR1 KGHDR, CDR2 SFDVKD. V lost 4 bases and J 5 bases, leaving 7 bases between the germline ends. The CDR3 region is CATSESWTEAFF. CDR3 sequence (DNA): TGTGCCACCAGTGAAAGTTGGACTGAAGCTTTCTTT.

The CDR3 DNA reads TGTGCCAGCAGTCGAAACCTAGCGGGCGAGTACAATGAGCAGTTCTTC. This encodes CASSRNLAGEYNEQFF. The V and J genes are TRBV6-6 and TRBJ2-1; 8 positions agree with TRBD2. Trimming removed 5 bases from V and 4 bases from J; junction bases left unmatched: 10. The germline CDR1 and CDR2 sequences are MNHNY and SVGAGI (reference sequence). The CDR3 covers 16 residues.

This chain links TRBV5-1 with TRBJ1-2; tentatively, D is TRBD1 (6 bases). The CDR3 contains 16 residues. The germline CDR1 and CDR2 sequences are SGHRS and YFSETQ. Trimming shortened V by 7 bases and J by 0 bases, and 19 bases separated the two germline ends. The CDR3 region has the DNA TGCGCCAGCTGGAGCGGGGGGCTCCGCCCTAACTATGGCTACACCTTC. Its protein is CASWSGGLRPNYGYTF. The full variable domain, with the rest looked up from reference TRBV5-1 and TRBJ1-2, is KAGVTQTPRYLIKTRGQQVTLSCSPISGHRSVSWYQQTPGQGLQFLFEYFSETQRNKGNFPGRFSGRQFSNSRSEMNVSTLELGDSALYLCASWSGGLRPNYGYTFGSGTRLTVV.

The chain is built from TRBV7-9 and TRBJ1-1; D is unresolved. CDR3 length equals 11 residues. Germline lookup yields CDR1 SEHNR and CDR2 FQNEAQ (reference sequence). V was pared by 7 bases and J by 3 bases, with 6 bases between. As DNA, the CDR3 is TGTGCCAGCATGTTGGACACTGAAGCTTTCTTT. It yields the protein CASMLDTEAFF.

This chain uses TRBV5-1 with TRBJ2-1, with D maybe TRBD2 (6 bases). Germline V gene data show CDR1 as SGHRS and CDR2 as YFSETQ. V gave up 9 bases and J gave up 5 bases, with 15 bases separating them. CDR3 length equals 13 residues. CDR3 in DNA: TGCGCCACCGGGCGGGAATTGAACAATGAGCAGTTCTTC. It codes for CATGRELNNEQFF.

The V and J genes are TRBV7-6 and TRBJ1-6; tentatively, D is TRBD1 (6 bases). Germline values: CDR1 SGHVS, CDR2 FNYEAQ. This CDR3 contains 17 residues. Trimming took 0 bases from V and 10 from J, leaving 19 bases between them. CDR3 region: CASSLASGGGIGSPLHF. The CDR3 nucleotides read TGTGCCAGCAGCTTAGCGTCCGGAGGGGGGATAGGATCACCCCTCCACTTT.

V is TRBV7-9 and J is TRBJ2-3; D ambiguous. This CDR3 region has 12 residues. Germline CDR1 reads SEHNR; CDR2 reads FQNEAQ (reference sequence). Trimming pared 0 bases from V and 4 bases from J, leaving 2 bases between. The CDR3 nucleotides are TGTGCCAGCAGCTTAGCGTCAGATACGCAGTATTTT. It specifies CASSLASDTQYF.

The V and J genes are TRBV19 and TRBJ1-5; 7 bases are a match to TRBD1. The CDR3 covers 13 residues. Looked up from germline, CDR1 is LNHDA and CDR2 is SQIVND (reference sequence). V trimming: 4 bases; J trimming: 8 bases; junction bases outside the gene matches: 5. The CDR3 nucleotides are TGTGCCAGTAGTAAGGACAGGATCGAGCCCCAGCATTTT. Translating it yields CASSKDRIEPQHF. The whole variable domain, remainder taken from reference TRBV19 and TRBJ1-5, is DGGITQSPKYLFRKEGQNVTLSCEQNLNHDAMYWYRQDPGQGLRLIYYSQIVNDFQKGDIAEGYSVSREKKESFPLTVTSAQKNPTAFYLCASSKDRIEPQHFGDGTRLSIL.

The chain recombines TRBV7-8 with TRBJ1-4; D gene ambiguous. Germline loops: CDR1 SGHVS, CDR2 FQNEAQ. CDR3 length: 16 amino acids. V gave up 5 bases and J gave up 5 bases, with 18 bases separating them. CDR3 protein: CASSPMIGRGNEKLFF. The CDR3 DNA sequence: TGTGCCAGCAGCCCAATGATCGGACGGGGAAATGAAAAACTGTTTTTT.

V usage is TRBV24-1 and J usage is TRBJ2-5; a weak D match, TRBD1 (5 bases). The CDR3 sequence is 18 residues long. Germline V CDR1 and CDR2: KGHDR, SFDVKD. V was clipped by 3 bases and J by 0 bases, with 19 bases between them. CDR3: CATSDISQGRVYQETQYF. The CDR3 DNA reads TGTGCCACCAGTGATATTTCTCAGGGAAGGGTGTACCAAGAGACCCAGTACTTC.

The V call is TRBV5-6, the J call TRBJ2-7, with a tentative D call TRBD2 (6 bases). In germline, CDR1 is SGHDT, CDR2 YYEEEE. This CDR3 is built from 11 residues. Trimming took 7 bases from V and 6 from J, leaving 11 bases between them. The CDR3 is CASSWRGEQYF. DNA for the CDR3: TGTGCCAGCTCGTGGCGGGGCGAGCAGTACTTC.

The chain links TRBV25-1 to TRBJ2-5; the D gene is possibly TRBD2 (5 bases). This CDR3 region has 14 residues. The V end was cut by 2 bases, the J end by 4 bases, with 11 bases between. The germline V gene has CDR1 MGHDK and CDR2 SYGVNS. The CDR3 loop reads CASSETRIRETQYF. CDR3 in DNA: TGTGCCAGCAGTGAAACTAGAATTCGAGAGACCCAGTACTTC.